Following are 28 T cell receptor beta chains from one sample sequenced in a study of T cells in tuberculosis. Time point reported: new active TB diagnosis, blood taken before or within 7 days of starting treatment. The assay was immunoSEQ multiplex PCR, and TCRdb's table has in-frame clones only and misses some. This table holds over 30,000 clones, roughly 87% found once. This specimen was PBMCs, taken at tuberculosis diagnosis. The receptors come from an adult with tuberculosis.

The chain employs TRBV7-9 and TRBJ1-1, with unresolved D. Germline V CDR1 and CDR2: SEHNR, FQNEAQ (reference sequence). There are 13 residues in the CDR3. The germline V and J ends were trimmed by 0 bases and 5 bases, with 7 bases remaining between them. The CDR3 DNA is TGTGCCAGCAGCTTAGCTGGCAGGACTGAAGCTTTCTTT. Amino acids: CASSLAGRTEAFF.

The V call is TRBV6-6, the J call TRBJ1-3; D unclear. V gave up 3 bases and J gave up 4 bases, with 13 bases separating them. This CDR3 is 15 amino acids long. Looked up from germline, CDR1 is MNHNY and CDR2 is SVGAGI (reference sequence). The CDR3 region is CASSYNGVDGNTIYF. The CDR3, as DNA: TGTGCCAGCAGTTATAACGGGGTGGACGGAAACACCATATATTTT.

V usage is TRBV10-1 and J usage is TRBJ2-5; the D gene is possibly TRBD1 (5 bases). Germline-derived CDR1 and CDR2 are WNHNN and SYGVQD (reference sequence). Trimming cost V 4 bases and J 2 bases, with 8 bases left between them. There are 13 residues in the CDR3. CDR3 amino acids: CASSGQFQETQYF. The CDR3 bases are TGCGCCAGCAGTGGACAGTTTCAAGAGACCCAGTACTTC.

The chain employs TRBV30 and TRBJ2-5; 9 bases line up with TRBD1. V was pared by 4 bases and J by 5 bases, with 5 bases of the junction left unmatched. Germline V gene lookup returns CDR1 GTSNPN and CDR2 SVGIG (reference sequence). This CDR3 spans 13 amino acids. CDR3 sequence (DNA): TGTGCCTGGACTCGAGACAGGGGGGAGACCCAGTACTTC. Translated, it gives CAWTRDRGETQYF.

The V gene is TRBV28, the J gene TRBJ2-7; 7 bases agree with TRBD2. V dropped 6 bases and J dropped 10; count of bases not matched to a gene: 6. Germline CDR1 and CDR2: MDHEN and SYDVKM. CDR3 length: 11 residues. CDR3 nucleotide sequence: TGTGCCAGCAGCCCGGGGGGTCTTCAGTACTTC. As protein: CASSPGGLQYF.

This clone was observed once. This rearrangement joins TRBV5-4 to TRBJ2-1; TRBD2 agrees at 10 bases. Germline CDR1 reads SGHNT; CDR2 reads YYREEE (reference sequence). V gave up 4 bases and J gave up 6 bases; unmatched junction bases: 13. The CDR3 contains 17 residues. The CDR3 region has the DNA TGTGCCAGCAGCCCGGGGACTAGCGCCCCCTCCCGCAATGAGCAGTTCTTC. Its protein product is CASSPGTSAPSRNEQFF.

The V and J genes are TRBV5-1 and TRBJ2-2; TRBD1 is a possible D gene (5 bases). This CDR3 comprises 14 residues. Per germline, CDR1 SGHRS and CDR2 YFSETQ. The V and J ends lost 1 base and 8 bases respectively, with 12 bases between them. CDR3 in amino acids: CASSLLGAGGELFF. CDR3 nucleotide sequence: TGCGCCAGCAGCTTGTTAGGGGCCGGAGGGGAGCTGTTTTTT.

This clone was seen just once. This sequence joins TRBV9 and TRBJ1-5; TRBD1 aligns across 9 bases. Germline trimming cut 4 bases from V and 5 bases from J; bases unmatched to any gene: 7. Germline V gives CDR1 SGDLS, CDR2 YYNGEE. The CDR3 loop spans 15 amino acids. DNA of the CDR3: TGTGCCAGCAGCCCAGGACAGGGGAGGGATCAGCCCCAGCATTTT. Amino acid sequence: CASSPGQGRDQPQHF.

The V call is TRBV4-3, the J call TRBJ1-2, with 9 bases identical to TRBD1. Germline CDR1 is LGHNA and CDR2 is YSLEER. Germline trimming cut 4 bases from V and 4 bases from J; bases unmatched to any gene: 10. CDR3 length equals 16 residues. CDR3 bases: TGCGCCAGCAGCCGGAGGACAGGGGTTGAGATCTATGGCTACACCTTC. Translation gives CASSRRTGVEIYGYTF.

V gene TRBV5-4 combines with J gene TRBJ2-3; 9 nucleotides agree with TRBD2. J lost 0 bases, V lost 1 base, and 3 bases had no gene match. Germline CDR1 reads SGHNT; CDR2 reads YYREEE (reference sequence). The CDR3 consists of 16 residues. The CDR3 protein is CASSLRLAGSTDTQYF. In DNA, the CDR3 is TGTGCCAGCAGCTTGAGGCTAGCGGGAAGCACAGATACGCAGTATTTT. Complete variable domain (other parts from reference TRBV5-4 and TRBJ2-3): ETGVTQSPTHLIKTRGQQVTLRCSSQSGHNTVSWYQQALGQGPQFIFQYYREEENGRGNFPPRFSGLQFPNYSSELNVNALELDDSALYLCASSLRLAGSTDTQYFGPGTRLTVL.

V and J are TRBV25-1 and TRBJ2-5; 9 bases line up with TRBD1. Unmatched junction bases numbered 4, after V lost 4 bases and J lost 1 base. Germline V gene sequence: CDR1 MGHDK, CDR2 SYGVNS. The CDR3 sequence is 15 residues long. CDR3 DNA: TGTGCCAGCAGTGCCGGGACAGGGATCCAAGAGACCCAGTACTTC. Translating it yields CASSAGTGIQETQYF.

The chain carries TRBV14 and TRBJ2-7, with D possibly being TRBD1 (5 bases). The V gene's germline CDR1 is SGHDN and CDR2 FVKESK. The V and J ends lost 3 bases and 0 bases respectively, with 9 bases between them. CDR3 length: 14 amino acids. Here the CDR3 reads CASSQPRDSYEQYF. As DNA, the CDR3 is TGTGCCAGCAGCCAGCCCAGGGACTCCTACGAGCAGTACTTC. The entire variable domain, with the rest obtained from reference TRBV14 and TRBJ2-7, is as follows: EAGVTQFPSHSVIEKGQTVTLRCDPISGHDNLYWYRRVMGKEIKFLLHFVKESKQDESGMPNNRFLAERTGGTYSTLKVQPAELEDSGVYFCASSQPRDSYEQYFGPGTRLTVT.

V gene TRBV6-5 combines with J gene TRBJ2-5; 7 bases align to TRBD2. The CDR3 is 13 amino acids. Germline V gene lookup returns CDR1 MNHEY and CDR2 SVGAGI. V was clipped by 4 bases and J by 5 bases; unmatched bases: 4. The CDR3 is CASSSRGSETQYF. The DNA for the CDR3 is TGTGCCAGCAGTTCGCGGGGGTCTGAGACCCAGTACTTC.

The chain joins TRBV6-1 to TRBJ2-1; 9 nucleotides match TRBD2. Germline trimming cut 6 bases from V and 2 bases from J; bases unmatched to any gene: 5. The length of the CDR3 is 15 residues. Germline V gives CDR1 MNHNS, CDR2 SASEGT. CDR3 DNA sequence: TGTGCCAGCAGATCAGCGGGGGGCCCCTACAATGAGCAGTTCTTC. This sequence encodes CASRSAGGPYNEQFF.

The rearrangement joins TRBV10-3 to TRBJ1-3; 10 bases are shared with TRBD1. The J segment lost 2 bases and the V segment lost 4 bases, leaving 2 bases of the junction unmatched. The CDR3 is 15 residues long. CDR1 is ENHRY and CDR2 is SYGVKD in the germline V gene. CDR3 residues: CAISGDRGAGNTIYF. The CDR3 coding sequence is TGTGCCATCAGTGGGGACAGGGGCGCTGGAAACACCATATATTTT.

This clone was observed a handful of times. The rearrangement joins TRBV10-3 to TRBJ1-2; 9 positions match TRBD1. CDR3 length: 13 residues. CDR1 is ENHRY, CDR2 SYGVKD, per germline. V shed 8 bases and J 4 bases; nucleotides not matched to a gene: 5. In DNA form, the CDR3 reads TGTGCCATCCACGGACAGGGGCCCTATGGCTACACCTTC. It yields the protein CAIHGQGPYGYTF.

DNA for the CDR3: TGTGCCAGCAGTTTTACGGGAAAGAGGACAGATACGCAGTATTTT. Its protein product is CASSFTGKRTDTQYF. This rearrangement joins TRBV27 to TRBJ2-3; possibly TRBD2 for D (5 bases). This CDR3 region has 15 residues. CDR1 MNHEY and CDR2 SMNVEV come from the germline V gene (reference sequence). The V end lost 3 bases, the J end lost 3 bases, and 13 bases lay between the germline ends.

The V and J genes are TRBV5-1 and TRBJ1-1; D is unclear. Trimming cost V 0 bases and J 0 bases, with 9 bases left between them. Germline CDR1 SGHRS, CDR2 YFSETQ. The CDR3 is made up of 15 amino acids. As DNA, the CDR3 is TGCGCCAGCAGCTTGGTTGCGGTAATGAACACTGAAGCTTTCTTT. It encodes CASSLVAVMNTEAFF.

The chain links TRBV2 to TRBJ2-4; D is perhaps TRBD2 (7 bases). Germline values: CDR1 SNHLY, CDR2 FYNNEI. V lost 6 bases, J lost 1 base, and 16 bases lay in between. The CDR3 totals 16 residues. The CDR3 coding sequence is TGTGCCAGCAGCGGGGGGCGATTCATTGCCAAAAACATTCAGTACTTC. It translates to CASSGGRFIAKNIQYF. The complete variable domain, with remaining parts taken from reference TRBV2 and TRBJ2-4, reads EPEVTQTPSHQVTQMGQEVILRCVPISNHLYFYWYRQILGQKVEFLVSFYNNEISEKSEIFDDQFSVERPDGSNFTLKIRSTKLEDSAMYFCASSGGRFIAKNIQYFGAGTRLSVL.

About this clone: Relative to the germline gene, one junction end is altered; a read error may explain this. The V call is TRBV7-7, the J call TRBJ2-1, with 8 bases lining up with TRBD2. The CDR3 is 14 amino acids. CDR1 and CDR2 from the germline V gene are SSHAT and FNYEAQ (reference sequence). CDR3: CASSLGAGEGEQFF. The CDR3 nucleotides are TGTGCTAGCAGCTTAGGAGCGGGGGAGGGTGAGCAGTTCTTC.

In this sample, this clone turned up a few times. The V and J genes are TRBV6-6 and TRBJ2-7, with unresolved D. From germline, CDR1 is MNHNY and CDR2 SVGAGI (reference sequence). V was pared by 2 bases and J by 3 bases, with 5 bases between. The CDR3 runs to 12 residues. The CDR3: CASSYVGYEQYF. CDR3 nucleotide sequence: TGTGCCAGCAGTTACGTCGGCTACGAGCAGTACTTC.

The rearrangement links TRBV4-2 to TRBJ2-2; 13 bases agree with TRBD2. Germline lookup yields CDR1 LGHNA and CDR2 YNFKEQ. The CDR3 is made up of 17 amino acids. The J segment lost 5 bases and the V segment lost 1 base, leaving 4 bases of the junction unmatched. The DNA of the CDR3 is TGTGCCAGCAGCCAAGGGACTAGCGGGAGTGGGACCGGGGAGCTGTTTTTT. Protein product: CASSQGTSGSGTGELFF.

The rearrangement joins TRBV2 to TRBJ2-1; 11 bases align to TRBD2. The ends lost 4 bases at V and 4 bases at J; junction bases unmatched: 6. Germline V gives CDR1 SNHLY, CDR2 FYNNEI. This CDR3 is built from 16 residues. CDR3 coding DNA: TGTGCCAGCAGTGCCGGGACTAGCGGATTATACAATGAGCAGTTCTTC. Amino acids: CASSAGTSGLYNEQFF.

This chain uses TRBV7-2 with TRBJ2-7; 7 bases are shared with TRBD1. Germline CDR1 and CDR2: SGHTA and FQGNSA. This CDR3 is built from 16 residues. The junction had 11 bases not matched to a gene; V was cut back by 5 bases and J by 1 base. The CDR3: CASSRTGTAPSYEQYF. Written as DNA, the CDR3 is TGTGCCAGCAGCCGAACTGGGACAGCGCCGTCCTACGAGCAGTACTTC.

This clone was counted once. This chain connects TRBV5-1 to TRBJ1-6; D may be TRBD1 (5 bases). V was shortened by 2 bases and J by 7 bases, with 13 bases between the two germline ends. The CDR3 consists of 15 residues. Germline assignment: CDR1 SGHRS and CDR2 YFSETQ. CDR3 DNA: TGCGCCAGCAGCTTCCTAGGGGATTCAAATTCACCCCTCCACTTT. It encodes CASSFLGDSNSPLHF.

The CDR3 DNA reads as TGCGCCAGCAGCGAGACAGGGGGAGCTTACGAGCAGTACTTC. Translating it yields CASSETGGAYEQYF. The chain joins TRBV5-1 to TRBJ2-7; 9 bases align to TRBD1. CDR3 length: 14 amino acids. In germline, CDR1 is SGHRS, CDR2 YFSETQ. With 4 bases clipped from V and 4 bases from J, the junction kept 6 bases outside the gene matches.

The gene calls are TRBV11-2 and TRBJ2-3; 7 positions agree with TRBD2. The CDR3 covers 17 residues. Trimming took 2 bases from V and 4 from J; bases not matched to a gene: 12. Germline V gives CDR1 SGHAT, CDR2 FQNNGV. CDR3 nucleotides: TGTGCCAGCAGCTTAAGATTCGGGGGGAGCGTCCCAGATACGCAGTATTTT. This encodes CASSLRFGGSVPDTQYF.

CDR3 residues: CASSQGVMSNHEQYF. The CDR3 nucleotides are TGTGCCAGCAGCCAAGGAGTGATGAGCAACCACGAGCAGTACTTC. The rearrangement joins TRBV4-2 to TRBJ2-7; D is unresolved. The CDR3 runs 15 residues. Trimming pared 1 base from V and 5 bases from J, leaving 15 bases between. The germline V gene has CDR1 LGHNA and CDR2 YNFKEQ.